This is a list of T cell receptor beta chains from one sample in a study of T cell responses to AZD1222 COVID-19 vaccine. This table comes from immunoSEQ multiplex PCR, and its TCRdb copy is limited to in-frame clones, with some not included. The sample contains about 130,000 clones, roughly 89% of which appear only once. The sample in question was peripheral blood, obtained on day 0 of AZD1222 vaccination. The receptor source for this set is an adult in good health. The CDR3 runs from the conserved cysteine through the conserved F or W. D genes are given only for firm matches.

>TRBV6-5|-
CASSYGGQMNTEAFF
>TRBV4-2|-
CASSPSEGSEQYF
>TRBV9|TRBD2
CASRTGGRDEQFF
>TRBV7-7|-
CASSTKTGLGETQYF
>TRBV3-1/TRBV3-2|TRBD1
CASGTGGNQPQHF
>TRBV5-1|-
CASSFDIRAPYGYTF
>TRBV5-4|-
CASSHRDSGEKLFF
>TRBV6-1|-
CASSERGSTEAFF
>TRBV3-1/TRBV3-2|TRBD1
CASSQDPGQGVYGYTF
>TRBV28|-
CASSLSGTYSYEQYF
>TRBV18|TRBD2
CASSPQRRGLPTSEQYF
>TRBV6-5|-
CASRSQGLGGNIQYF
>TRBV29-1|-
CSVSQANYGYTF
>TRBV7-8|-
CASSPRTDNTEAFF
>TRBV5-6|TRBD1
CASSFATGYHSPLHF
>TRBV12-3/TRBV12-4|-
CASSLGAIYF
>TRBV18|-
CASSSSGVYDTEAFF
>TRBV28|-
CASSDRAERGNTIYF
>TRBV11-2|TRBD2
CASSTLAGGSNEQFF
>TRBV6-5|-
CAPPGTDTQYF